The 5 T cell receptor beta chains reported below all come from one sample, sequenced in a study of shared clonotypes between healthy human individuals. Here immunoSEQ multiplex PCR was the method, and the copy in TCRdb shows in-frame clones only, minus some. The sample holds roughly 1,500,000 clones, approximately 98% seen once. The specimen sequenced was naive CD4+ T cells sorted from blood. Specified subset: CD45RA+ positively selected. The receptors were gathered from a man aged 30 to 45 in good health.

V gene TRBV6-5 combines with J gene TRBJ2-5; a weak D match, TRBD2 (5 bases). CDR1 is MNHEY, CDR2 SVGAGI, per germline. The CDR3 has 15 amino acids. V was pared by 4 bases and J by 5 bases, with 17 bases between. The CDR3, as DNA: TGTGCCAGCAGTTTCACTTGGGTGGGCGGGGAGACCCAGTACTTC. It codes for CASSFTWVGGETQYF.

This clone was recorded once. The CDR3 DNA reads TGTGCCAGCAGCTTGTGGGCCATCTCCTACAATGAGCAGTTCTTC. It specifies CASSLWAISYNEQFF. This chain connects TRBV5-4 to TRBJ2-1; D is undetermined. The germline V gene has CDR1 SGHNT and CDR2 YYREEE (reference sequence). This CDR3 contains 15 residues. The ends were cut back, 1 base at V and 0 bases at J, with 8 bases in the middle.

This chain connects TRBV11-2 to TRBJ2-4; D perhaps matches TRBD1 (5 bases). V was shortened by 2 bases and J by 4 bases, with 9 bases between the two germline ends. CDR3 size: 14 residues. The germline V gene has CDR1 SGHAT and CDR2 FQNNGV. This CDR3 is CASSLLTDKNIQYF. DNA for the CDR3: TGTGCCAGCAGCTTATTGACAGATAAAAACATTCAGTACTTC.

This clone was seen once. CDR3 region: CARTQQGALSGANVLTF. The CDR3 DNA follows: TGTGCCAGAACCCAACAGGGGGCATTATCTGGGGCCAACGTCCTGACTTTC. The genes are TRBV21-1 and TRBJ2-6; the DNA was not used to check the table's D call, TRBD1. TRBV21-1 is assigned pseudogene status. This CDR3 region has 17 residues.

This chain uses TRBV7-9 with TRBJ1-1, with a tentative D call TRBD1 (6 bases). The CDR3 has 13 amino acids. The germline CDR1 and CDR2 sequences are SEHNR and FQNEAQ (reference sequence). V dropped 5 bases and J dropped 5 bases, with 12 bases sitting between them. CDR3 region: CASSRQAETEAFF. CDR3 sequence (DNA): TGTGCCAGCAGCAGACAGGCGGAAACTGAAGCTTTCTTT.